This T cell receptor (beta chain) was captured in a study of T-cell reconstitution after alpha-beta-depleted transplantation in children. This clonotype was seen repeatedly, ten times or more. Its cognate antigen is unknown. As it was prepared, the TCRbeta library received unique molecular identifiers. TCRdb reprocessed the PCR reads via MiXCR and lists one record per CDR3 protein. The sample has 500,000 to 650,000 distinct CDR3 sequences, about an eighth seen once. General study findings and limits: After one year, T-cell counts and TCRbeta diversity mostly came from new T cells. Day-60 TCRbeta diversity that was high in some patients was derived from surviving recipient T cells and thymic progenitors. There were reportedly several hundred expanded graft clones from which alpha-beta T cells came about two months after transplant.

The sample here was PBMCs, mostly from graft donor cells, taken 180 days after TCRalphabeta/CD19-depleted stem cell transplant. This receptor was obtained from a female patient aged 2 to 10 who had a stem cell transplant for aplastic anemia, so the T cells may come from the graft donor.

This CDR3 reads CSARGGLAQPYEQYF. The CDR3 DNA reads TGCAGTGCTAGGGGAGGACTAGCCCAGCCCTACGAGCAGTACTTC. The chain has TRBV20-1 and TRBJ2-7; 8 positions agree with TRBD2. Germline V CDR1 and CDR2: DFQATT, SNEGSKA (reference sequence). This CDR3 spans 15 amino acids. The V segment lost 3 bases and the J segment 2 bases; nucleotides outside the gene matches: 9.